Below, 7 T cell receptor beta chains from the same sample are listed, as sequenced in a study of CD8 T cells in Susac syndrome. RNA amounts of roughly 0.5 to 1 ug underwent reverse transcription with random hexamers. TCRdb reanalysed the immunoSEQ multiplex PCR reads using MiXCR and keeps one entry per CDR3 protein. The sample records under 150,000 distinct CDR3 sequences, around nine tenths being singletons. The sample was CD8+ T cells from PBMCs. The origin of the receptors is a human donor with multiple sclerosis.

For the CDR3, the DNA is TGCAGTGCTAGTGGGCGGGCTAGCGGGACGGGGGAGCAGTACTTC. As protein: CSASGRASGTGEQYF. The chain uses TRBV20-1 and TRBJ2-7; TRBD2 matches 9 bases. The germline V gene encodes CDR1 DFQATT and CDR2 SNEGSKA (reference sequence). The J segment lost 7 bases and the V segment lost 3 bases, leaving 13 bases of the junction unmatched. The CDR3 runs to 15 residues.

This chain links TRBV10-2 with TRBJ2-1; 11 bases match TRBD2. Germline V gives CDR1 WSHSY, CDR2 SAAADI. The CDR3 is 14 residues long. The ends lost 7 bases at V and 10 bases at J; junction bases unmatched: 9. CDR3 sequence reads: CASTFGLAGYEQFF. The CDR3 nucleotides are TGCGCCAGCACCTTTGGACTAGCGGGTTACGAGCAGTTCTTC.

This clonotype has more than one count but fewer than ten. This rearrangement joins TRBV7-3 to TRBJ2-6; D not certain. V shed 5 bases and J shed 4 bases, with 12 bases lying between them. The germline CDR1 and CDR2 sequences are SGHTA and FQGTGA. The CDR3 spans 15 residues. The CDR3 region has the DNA TGTGCCAGCAGCCTAAACCGGTGGGGGGCCAACGTCCTGACTTTC. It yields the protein CASSLNRWGANVLTF.

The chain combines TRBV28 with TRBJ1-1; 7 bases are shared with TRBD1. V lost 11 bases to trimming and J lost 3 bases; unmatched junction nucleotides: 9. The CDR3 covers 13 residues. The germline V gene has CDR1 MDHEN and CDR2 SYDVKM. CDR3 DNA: TGTGCCCTGGCCCCCACAGGGGACACTGAAGCTTTCTTT. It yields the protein CALAPTGDTEAFF.

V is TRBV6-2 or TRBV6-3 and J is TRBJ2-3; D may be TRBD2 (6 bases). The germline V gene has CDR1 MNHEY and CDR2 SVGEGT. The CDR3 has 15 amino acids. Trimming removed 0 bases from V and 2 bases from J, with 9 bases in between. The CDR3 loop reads CASSYSPDYTDTQYF. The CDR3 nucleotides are TGTGCCAGCAGTTACTCCCCGGACTACACAGATACGCAGTATTTT.

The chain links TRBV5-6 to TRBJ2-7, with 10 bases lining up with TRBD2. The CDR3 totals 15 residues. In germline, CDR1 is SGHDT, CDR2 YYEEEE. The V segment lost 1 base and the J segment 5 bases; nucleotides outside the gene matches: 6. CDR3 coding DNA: TGTGCCAGCAGCTTGTTTGGTAGCGGGAGGCACGAGCAGTACTTC. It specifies CASSLFGSGRHEQYF.

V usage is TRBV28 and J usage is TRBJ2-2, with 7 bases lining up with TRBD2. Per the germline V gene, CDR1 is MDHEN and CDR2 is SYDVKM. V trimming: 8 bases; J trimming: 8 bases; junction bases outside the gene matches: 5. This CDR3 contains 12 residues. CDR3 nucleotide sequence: TGTGCCAGCGGGGCGGGAGAAGGGGAGCTGTTTTTT. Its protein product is CASGAGEGELFF.